This T cell receptor (beta chain) is from a study of blood T cells in healthy people across ages. Across the study: Capture via template switching afforded approximately one barcoded beta molecule per two T cells. Study-level results: Naive CD4+ cell counts and diversity both ran higher in long-lived than in aged donors.

Notes on this clonotype: Its target is unknown.

This CDR3 has 17 residues. The trim removed 4 bases at V and 6 bases at J, leaving 15 bases unmatched. Per germline, CDR1 MRHNA and CDR2 SNTAGT. Through a sample-barcoded 5' primer and a J-beta primer mix, a second PCR was run for about 6 to 12 cycles. No fewer than 3 million CDR3-containing paired-end reads came from each sample. TCRdb reanalysed the 5' RACE reads using MiXCR and keeps one entry per CDR3 protein. The table shows around 800,000 distinct CDR3 sequences, with about 26% occurring only once. The same sample was also studied in work on T cells of mothers and their children.

The sequence derives from a boy aged 10-17 years in good health. The gene calls are TRBV6-4 and TRBJ2-5; 9 nucleotides align to TRBD1. The material sequenced was blood. CDR3 sequence (DNA): TGTGCCAGCAGTGGAGGCGGGCTGGGGACAGGGAAAAAGACCCAGTACTTC. Translated, it gives CASSGGGLGTGKKTQYF.